The present TCR beta chain was sequenced within a study of T cell clonotyping in hematopoietic cell transplantation. The overall study: Pretransplant recipient samples were taken after cytoreduction. Study-level findings and limits: At the given depth, recipient repertoires were over 95% de novo clonotypes. After transplant, recipient diversity fell while pathologically expanded clonotypes grew through day 180.

CDR3 length: 13 residues. V was pared by 3 bases and J by 5 bases, with 7 bases between. CDR1 is MNHEY, CDR2 SVGAGI, per germline. TCRdb's table, derived via immunoSEQ multiplex PCR, lists solely in-frame clones and lacks some. The sample includes over 25,000 clones, 84% of them seen just once. The sample's time point: recipient sample about 28 days before transplant, after cytoreduction. As for this clone: Its antigen is as yet unknown.

The origin of this receptor is an older woman with acute myeloid leukemia. Some clones in this sample may be carry-over from other donors' samples. Material: peripheral blood mononuclear cells, obtained before stem cell transplant. The chain links TRBV6-5 to TRBJ2-2; D ambiguous. CDR3 sequence reads: CASSYLETGELFF. As DNA, the CDR3 is TGTGCCAGCAGTTATTTGGAGACCGGGGAGCTGTTTTTT.